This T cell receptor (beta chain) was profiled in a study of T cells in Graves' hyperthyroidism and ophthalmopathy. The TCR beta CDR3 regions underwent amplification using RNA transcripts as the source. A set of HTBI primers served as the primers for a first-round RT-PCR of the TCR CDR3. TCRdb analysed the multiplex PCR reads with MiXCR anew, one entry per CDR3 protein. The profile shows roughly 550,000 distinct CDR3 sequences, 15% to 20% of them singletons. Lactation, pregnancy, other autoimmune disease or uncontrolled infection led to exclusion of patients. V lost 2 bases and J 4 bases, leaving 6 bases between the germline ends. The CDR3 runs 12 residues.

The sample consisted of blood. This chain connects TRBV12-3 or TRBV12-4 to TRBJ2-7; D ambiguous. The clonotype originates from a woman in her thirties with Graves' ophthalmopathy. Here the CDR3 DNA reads TGTGCCAGCAGTTTACAAGTTTACGAGCAGTACTTC. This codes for CASSLQVYEQYF.